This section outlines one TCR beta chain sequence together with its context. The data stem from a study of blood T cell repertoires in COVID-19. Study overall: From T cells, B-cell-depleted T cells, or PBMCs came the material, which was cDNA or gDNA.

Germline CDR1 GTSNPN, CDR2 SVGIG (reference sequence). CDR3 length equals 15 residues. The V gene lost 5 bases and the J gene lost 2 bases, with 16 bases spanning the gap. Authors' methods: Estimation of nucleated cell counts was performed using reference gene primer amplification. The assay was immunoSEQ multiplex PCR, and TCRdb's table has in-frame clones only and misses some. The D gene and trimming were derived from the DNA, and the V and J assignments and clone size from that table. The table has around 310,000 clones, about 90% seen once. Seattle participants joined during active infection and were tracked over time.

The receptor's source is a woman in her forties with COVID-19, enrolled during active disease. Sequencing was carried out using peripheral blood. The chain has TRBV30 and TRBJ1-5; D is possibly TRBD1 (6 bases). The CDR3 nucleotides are TGTGCCTGGGGAGGACGGGGGGCTGGCAATCAGCCCCAGCATTTT. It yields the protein CAWGGRGAGNQPQHF.